The T cell receptor (beta chain) under discussion was sequenced for a study of CD4 T cells in relation to SARS-CoV-2 and coronaviruses. Study-level information: ViraFEST: approximately nine-day antigen culture of PBMCs, then TCR beta CDR3 sequencing.

A word on this clone: Its antigen remains unknown.

Before the COVID-19 pandemic, during about 2010-2018, CD4+ T cells were taken from unexposed donors. CD4+ T cells were isolated from the cells after 10 days of culture. On days 3 and 7, cultures got half fresh IL-2 medium. Only in-frame clones appear in the TCRdb table, and some are missing; sequencing was by immunoSEQ multiplex PCR. This sample has about 18,000 clones, with around three quarters found just once. The CDR3 length is 14 residues. Germline lookup yields CDR1 SEHNR and CDR2 FQNEAQ (reference sequence). V shed 8 bases and J 9 bases; nucleotides not matched to a gene: 13. The clonotype comes from a human donor in good health. The sequenced sample was CD4+ T cells from PBMCs, cultured in vitro. The chain is built from TRBV7-9 and TRBJ2-1, with 7 bases aligning to TRBD1. CDR3 amino acids: CASAWGMGTVEQFF. CDR3 bases: TGTGCCAGCGCATGGGGAATGGGGACAGTTGAGCAGTTCTTC.